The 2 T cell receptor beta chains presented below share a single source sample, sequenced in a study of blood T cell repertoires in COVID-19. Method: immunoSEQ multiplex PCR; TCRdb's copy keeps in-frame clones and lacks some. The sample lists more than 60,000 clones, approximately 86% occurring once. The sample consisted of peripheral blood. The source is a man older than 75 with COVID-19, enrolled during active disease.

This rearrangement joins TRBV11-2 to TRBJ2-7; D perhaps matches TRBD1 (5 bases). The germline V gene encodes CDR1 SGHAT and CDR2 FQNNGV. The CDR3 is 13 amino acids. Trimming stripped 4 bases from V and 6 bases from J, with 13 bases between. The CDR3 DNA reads TGTGCCAGCAGCTCGACAGTGAAGGGCGAGCAGTACTTC. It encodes CASSSTVKGEQYF.

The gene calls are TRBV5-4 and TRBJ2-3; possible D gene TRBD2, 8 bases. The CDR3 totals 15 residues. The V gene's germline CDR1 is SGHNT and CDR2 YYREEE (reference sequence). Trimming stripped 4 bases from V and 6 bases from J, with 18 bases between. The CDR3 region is CASSRGQAGGDTQYF. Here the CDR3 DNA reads TGTGCCAGCAGCAGGGGGCAGGCGGGGGGCGATACGCAGTATTTT. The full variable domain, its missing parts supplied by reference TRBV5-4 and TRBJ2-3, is ETGVTQSPTHLIKTRGQQVTLRCSSQSGHNTVSWYQQALGQGPQFIFQYYREEENGRGNFPPRFSGLQFPNYSSELNVNALELDDSALYLCASSRGQAGGDTQYFGPGTRLTVL.